Listed below are T cell receptor beta chains from one sample, sequenced in a study of T cell responses to AZD1222 COVID-19 vaccine. Data came from immunoSEQ multiplex PCR; TCRdb stores just in-frame clones and leaves some out. The sample yields tens of thousands of clones, 70% to 90% seen once. The starting material was peripheral blood, obtained 28 days after the second AZD1222 dose. The receptors derive from an adult who received the AZD1222 COVID-19 vaccine. The CDR3 runs from the conserved cysteine through the conserved F or W. Fields, in order: J gene, V gene, CDR3 protein.

j_gene: TRBJ2-1; v_gene: TRBV5-1; CDR3aa: CASSLEEGLRNEQFF
j_gene: TRBJ2-1; v_gene: TRBV29-1; CDR3aa: CSVEDGGGNEQFF
j_gene: TRBJ2-7; v_gene: TRBV3-1/TRBV3-2; CDR3aa: CASSHAWGQEAYEQYF
j_gene: TRBJ1-1; v_gene: TRBV12-3/TRBV12-4; CDR3aa: CASRGGRATEAFF
j_gene: TRBJ1-3; v_gene: TRBV7-2; CDR3aa: CASSFSGPSGNTIYF
j_gene: TRBJ1-5; v_gene: TRBV7-7; CDR3aa: CASSQDRDQPQHF
j_gene: TRBJ2-7; v_gene: TRBV5-1; CDR3aa: CASSQGHLSTYEQYF
j_gene: TRBJ2-5; v_gene: TRBV4-3; CDR3aa: CASSQVPSGEETQYF
j_gene: TRBJ2-3; v_gene: TRBV15; CDR3aa: CATSRGGSSMRSPTQYF
j_gene: TRBJ1-1; v_gene: TRBV19; CDR3aa: CASSMDREAEAFF
j_gene: TRBJ1-2; v_gene: TRBV28; CDR3aa: CASSTPFFARGYTF
j_gene: TRBJ2-7; v_gene: TRBV4-1; CDR3aa: CASTSGKEQYF
j_gene: TRBJ2-7; v_gene: TRBV18; CDR3aa: CASSPKLASYEQYF
j_gene: TRBJ1-4; v_gene: TRBV19; CDR3aa: CASSKAGVNEKLFF
j_gene: TRBJ1-4; v_gene: TRBV7-9; CDR3aa: CASSRGQGEEKLFF
j_gene: TRBJ2-2; v_gene: TRBV4-2; CDR3aa: CASSRRRGDTGELFF